The 5 T cell receptor beta chains listed next were all sequenced from one sample in a study of T-cell reconstitution after alpha-beta-depleted transplantation in children. Researchers prepared the TCRbeta library using unique molecular identifiers, the study reports. TCRdb independently ran MiXCR on the PCR reads; one entry per CDR3 protein. The sample carries approximately 980,000 distinct CDR3 sequences, less than 30% recorded once. The sample was PBMCs, mostly from graft donor cells, taken 360 days after TCRalphabeta/CD19-depleted stem cell transplant. All receptors derive from a boy younger than two who had a stem cell transplant for SCID, so the T cells may come from the graft donor.

V and J are TRBV6-2 or TRBV6-3 and TRBJ2-7, with D possibly being TRBD1 (6 bases). The length of the CDR3 is 14 residues. Trimming took 2 bases from V and 2 from J, leaving 10 bases between them. Germline lookup yields CDR1 MNHEY and CDR2 SVGEGT. The CDR3 region is CASSYARGAYEQYF. Here the CDR3 DNA reads TGTGCCAGCAGTTACGCCAGGGGAGCCTACGAGCAGTACTTC.

The chain employs TRBV4-1 and TRBJ2-7; possible D gene TRBD1, 5 bases. V lost 0 bases, J lost 4 bases, and 13 bases lay in between. In germline, CDR1 is MGHRA, CDR2 YSYEKL. The length of the CDR3 is 15 residues. The CDR3 sequence is CASSQDSGHKYEQYF. The CDR3 DNA reads TGCGCCAGCAGCCAAGATTCAGGACACAAATACGAGCAGTACTTC.

This rearrangement joins TRBV5-6 to TRBJ1-2; D is ambiguous. The CDR3 consists of 13 residues. Germline V gives CDR1 SGHDT, CDR2 YYEEEE. Trimming shortened V by 3 bases and J by 7 bases, and 13 bases separated the two germline ends. CDR3 coding DNA: TGTGCCAGCAGCTCCCCGACGAGGGTTGGCTACACCTTC. It yields the protein CASSSPTRVGYTF.

The chain has TRBV27 and TRBJ2-3; 9 nucleotides line up with TRBD2. V gave up 7 bases and J gave up 5 bases; unmatched junction bases: 7. The CDR3 has 14 residues. Looked up from germline, CDR1 is MNHEY and CDR2 is SMNVEV (reference sequence). In DNA form, the CDR3 reads TGTGCCAGCATCGGGAGCGGGGGGTTAGATACGCAGTATTTT. Amino acids: CASIGSGGLDTQYF.

This clonotype was detected only a few times. The rearrangement joins TRBV20-1 to TRBJ1-1, with 7 bases identical to TRBD1. Germline CDR1 DFQATT, CDR2 SNEGSKA (reference sequence). V shed 2 bases and J 6 bases; nucleotides not matched to a gene: 15. The CDR3 spans 16 residues. CDR3 protein: CSARQGGRIGSSEAFF. The DNA of the CDR3 is TGCAGTGCTAGACAGGGGGGTCGAATCGGTAGCTCTGAAGCTTTCTTT.